This is a list of T cell receptor beta chains from one sample in a study of OX40 agonist ivuxolimab in advanced cancers. TCRdb's copy holds only in-frame clones and misses some; the assay was immunoSEQ multiplex PCR. The table records some 150,000 clones, 90% of them present only once. Here the sequenced sample was CD4+ or CD8+ T cells sorted from blood, taken in a trial of the OX40 agonist ivuxolimab. The receptors originated from an adult with an advanced solid tumor such as melanoma, head and neck, liver or kidney cancer. Each CDR3 is given with its conserved first and last residue. A D gene is named only where the DNA matches it firmly. Where a row states a size, it is once, few, many or the class of an expanded clone; other rows omit it.

d_call: NA; clone_size: NA; v_call: TRBV15; j_call: TRBJ1-4; cdr3_nt: TGTGCCACCAGCAGAGTTTCAGTATACGGCGAAAAACTGTTTTTT; cdr3_aa: CATSRVSVYGEKLFF
d_call: NA; clone_size: NA; v_call: TRBV5-1; j_call: TRBJ2-3; cdr3_nt: TGCGCCAGCAGCTTGGGGTCGTACACAGATACGCAGTATTTT; cdr3_aa: CASSLGSYTDTQYF
d_call: TRBD2; clone_size: NA; v_call: TRBV5-1; j_call: TRBJ2-5; cdr3_nt: TGCGCCAGCAGCTCCCGTCTCGGTTATAGCGGGGAAGAAGAGACCCAGTACTTC; cdr3_aa: CASSSRLGYSGEEETQYF
d_call: NA; clone_size: NA; v_call: TRBV2; j_call: TRBJ1-5; cdr3_nt: TGTGCCACGGGGTCACCGGGGGGCAATCAGCCCCAGCATTTT; cdr3_aa: CATGSPGGNQPQHF
d_call: NA; clone_size: NA; v_call: TRBV7-8; j_call: TRBJ1-5; cdr3_nt: TGTGCCAGCGAGCCTTCGGGGCGAAGCAATCAGCCCCAGCATTTT; cdr3_aa: CASEPSGRSNQPQHF
d_call: NA; clone_size: NA; v_call: TRBV9; j_call: TRBJ2-3; cdr3_nt: TGTGCCAGCAGCGCCCGAGGGGGGTTTGGCACAGATACGCAGTATTTT; cdr3_aa: CASSARGGFGTDTQYF
d_call: NA; clone_size: NA; v_call: TRBV7-2; j_call: TRBJ2-2; cdr3_nt: TGTGCCAGCACCCCCAGGGGCGAATGGGACCGGGAGCTGTTTTTT; cdr3_aa: CASTPRGEWDRELFF
d_call: NA; clone_size: NA; v_call: TRBV7-3; j_call: TRBJ1-1; cdr3_nt: TGTGCCAGCAGCTTAGGTCCCACGAACACTGAAGCTTTCTTT; cdr3_aa: CASSLGPTNTEAFF
d_call: TRBD1; clone_size: NA; v_call: TRBV10-3; j_call: TRBJ1-5; cdr3_nt: TGTGCCATCGGTACAGGGGCGAACAATCAGCCCCAGCATTTT; cdr3_aa: CAIGTGANNQPQHF
d_call: NA; clone_size: NA; v_call: TRBV27; j_call: TRBJ2-3; cdr3_nt: TGTGCCAGCAGTTTCAGTAGCACAGATACGCAGTATTTT; cdr3_aa: CASSFSSTDTQYF
d_call: NA; clone_size: few; v_call: TRBV11-2; j_call: TRBJ2-1; cdr3_nt: TGTGCCAGCAGCCCATTCGGGGCTGAGCAGTTCTTC; cdr3_aa: CASSPFGAEQFF
d_call: NA; clone_size: NA; v_call: TRBV7-2; j_call: TRBJ2-1; cdr3_nt: TGTGCCAGCAGCATGGGACCCGCGACGGTAAATGAGCAGTTCTTC; cdr3_aa: CASSMGPATVNEQFF
d_call: NA; clone_size: NA; v_call: TRBV28; j_call: TRBJ1-2; cdr3_nt: TGTGCCAGCAGTTTCGGACTGGACTATGGCTACACCTTC; cdr3_aa: CASSFGLDYGYTF
d_call: NA; clone_size: NA; v_call: TRBV6-6; j_call: TRBJ1-2; cdr3_nt: TGTGCCAGCAGCACCCGGGACACCTATGGCTACACCTTC; cdr3_aa: CASSTRDTYGYTF
d_call: NA; clone_size: NA; v_call: TRBV9; j_call: TRBJ2-7; cdr3_nt: TGTGCCAGCAGCGCCGCCCCCGGGACATTCAGCGAGCAGTACTTC; cdr3_aa: CASSAAPGTFSEQYF
d_call: TRBD1; clone_size: NA; v_call: TRBV18; j_call: TRBJ2-7; cdr3_nt: TGTGCCAGCTCACTGGGACAGGCATCCTACGAGCAGTACTTC; cdr3_aa: CASSLGQASYEQYF
d_call: TRBD2; clone_size: NA; v_call: TRBV7-6; j_call: TRBJ2-1; cdr3_nt: TGTGCCAGCAGCTTAGGTCGACTAGCGGGATCTTTCAATGAGCAGTTCTTC; cdr3_aa: CASSLGRLAGSFNEQFF
d_call: TRBD1; clone_size: NA; v_call: TRBV9; j_call: TRBJ1-4; cdr3_nt: TGTGCCAGCAGAAAGAGGGGGGACAGCAATAATGAAAAACTGTTTTTT; cdr3_aa: CASRKRGDSNNEKLFF
d_call: TRBD1; clone_size: NA; v_call: TRBV7-2; j_call: TRBJ1-5; cdr3_nt: TGTGCCAGCAGTCAGGGGGGAAGTCAGCCCCAGCATTTT; cdr3_aa: CASSQGGSQPQHF
d_call: NA; clone_size: NA; v_call: TRBV6-1; j_call: TRBJ1-4; cdr3_nt: TGTGCCAGCAGTGAAGACCCCCAGGGTTATGAAAAACTGTTTTTT; cdr3_aa: CASSEDPQGYEKLFF
d_call: NA; clone_size: NA; v_call: TRBV30; j_call: TRBJ1-1; cdr3_nt: TGTGCCTGGAGTCCCCCAGGGAACACTGAAGCTTTCTTT; cdr3_aa: CAWSPPGNTEAFF
d_call: NA; clone_size: once; v_call: TRBV2; j_call: TRBJ1-4; cdr3_nt: TGTGCCAGCCGACAGGCTGGATTGACTAATGAAAAACTGTTTTTT; cdr3_aa: CASRQAGLTNEKLFF
d_call: NA; clone_size: NA; v_call: TRBV5-1; j_call: TRBJ2-1; cdr3_nt: TGCGCCAGCAGCTCTTCCCCGGTCGGGTTTATGGAGAATGAGCAGTTCTTC; cdr3_aa: CASSSSPVGFMENEQFF
d_call: NA; clone_size: NA; v_call: TRBV4-1; j_call: TRBJ2-7; cdr3_nt: TGCGCCAGCAGCCAAGGAACAGGGCCCTCCTACGAGCAGTACTTC; cdr3_aa: CASSQGTGPSYEQYF
d_call: NA; clone_size: NA; v_call: TRBV2; j_call: TRBJ1-3; cdr3_nt: TGTGCCAGCAGTGATTGGGGTAGTTTCTCTGGAAACACCATATATTTT; cdr3_aa: CASSDWGSFSGNTIYF
d_call: TRBD2; clone_size: NA; v_call: TRBV5-1; j_call: TRBJ2-3; cdr3_nt: TGCGCCAGCAGAATTACTAGCGGGACTTACACAGATACGCAGTATTTT; cdr3_aa: CASRITSGTYTDTQYF
d_call: TRBD1; clone_size: NA; v_call: TRBV6-5; j_call: TRBJ2-7; cdr3_nt: TGTGCCAGCAGCCTGGACAGGAACTACTACGAGCAGTACTTC; cdr3_aa: CASSLDRNYYEQYF
d_call: NA; clone_size: once; v_call: TRBV15; j_call: TRBJ2-1; cdr3_nt: TGTGCCACCAGCAGAGATCTGACCATTGGGCAGTTCTTC; cdr3_aa: CATSRDLTIGQFF
d_call: NA; clone_size: NA; v_call: TRBV4-1; j_call: TRBJ1-2; cdr3_nt: TGCGCCAGCAGCCAAGCCGGGGACATCCCCTATGGCTACACCTTC; cdr3_aa: CASSQAGDIPYGYTF
d_call: NA; clone_size: NA; v_call: TRBV4-1; j_call: TRBJ1-5; cdr3_nt: TGCGCCAGCAGCCAAGATCTGGGGGAGAGCAATCAGCCCCAGCATTTT; cdr3_aa: CASSQDLGESNQPQHF
d_call: NA; clone_size: NA; v_call: TRBV9; j_call: TRBJ2-1; cdr3_nt: TGTGCCAGCAGCAAAACAGGGAACCTAAACAATGAGCAGTTCTTC; cdr3_aa: CASSKTGNLNNEQFF
d_call: NA; clone_size: NA; v_call: TRBV6-5; j_call: TRBJ1-2; cdr3_nt: TGTGCCAGCAGTACCGGAGCCTATACTAACTATGGCTACACCTTC; cdr3_aa: CASSTGAYTNYGYTF
d_call: NA; clone_size: NA; v_call: TRBV6-6; j_call: TRBJ2-7; cdr3_nt: TGTGCCAGCAGTTACAGGGGAGGAGGATACGAGCAGTACTTC; cdr3_aa: CASSYRGGGYEQYF
d_call: NA; clone_size: NA; v_call: TRBV7-9; j_call: TRBJ2-7; cdr3_nt: TGTGCCAGCACCATCCACGGGAGCTCCTACGAGCAGTACTTC; cdr3_aa: CASTIHGSSYEQYF
d_call: TRBD2; clone_size: NA; v_call: TRBV2; j_call: TRBJ2-1; cdr3_nt: TGTGCCAGCAAAAAGCGGGGCCTCTCCTACAATGAGCAGTTCTTC; cdr3_aa: CASKKRGLSYNEQFF
d_call: TRBD2; clone_size: NA; v_call: TRBV7-2; j_call: TRBJ2-5; cdr3_nt: TGTGCCAGCAGCCCGGGACTAGCGGGAGAGGGGGAGACCCAGTACTTC; cdr3_aa: CASSPGLAGEGETQYF
d_call: NA; clone_size: NA; v_call: TRBV21-1; j_call: TRBJ1-5; cdr3_nt: TGTGCCAGCAGCAGGGGCACAGGACCGTTACATTTT; cdr3_aa: CASSRGTGPLHF
d_call: NA; clone_size: NA; v_call: TRBV28; j_call: TRBJ2-7; cdr3_nt: TGTGCCAGCAGTTTCCTCCTCCCTTTCTACGAGCAGTACTTC; cdr3_aa: CASSFLLPFYEQYF
d_call: NA; clone_size: NA; v_call: TRBV19; j_call: TRBJ2-7; cdr3_nt: TGTGCCAGTAGTGGGACGACCCCCTCCTACGAGCAGTACTTC; cdr3_aa: CASSGTTPSYEQYF
d_call: NA; clone_size: NA; v_call: TRBV7-2; j_call: TRBJ2-7; cdr3_nt: TGTGCCCGCGAGGGGCTCCGTTACGAGCAGTACTTC; cdr3_aa: CAREGLRYEQYF
d_call: NA; clone_size: NA; v_call: TRBV28; j_call: TRBJ1-2; cdr3_nt: TGTGCCAGCAGTTTATATGGGGGGCTGGTCCATGGCTACACCTTC; cdr3_aa: CASSLYGGLVHGYTF
d_call: NA; clone_size: NA; v_call: TRBV18; j_call: TRBJ2-7; cdr3_nt: TGTGCCAGCTCACCAGACGTGCCCCTCATGCAGTACTTC; cdr3_aa: CASSPDVPLMQYF
d_call: NA; clone_size: NA; v_call: TRBV27; j_call: TRBJ1-1; cdr3_nt: TGTGCCAGCAGTTTTTCCCTCAACACTGAAGCTTTCTTT; cdr3_aa: CASSFSLNTEAFF
d_call: NA; clone_size: NA; v_call: TRBV6-1; j_call: TRBJ2-7; cdr3_nt: TGTGCCAGCAGTGAATGGGGGAGCTCAGAGCAGTACTTC; cdr3_aa: CASSEWGSSEQYF
d_call: TRBD1; clone_size: NA; v_call: TRBV19; j_call: TRBJ1-2; cdr3_nt: TGTGCCAGTAGTTTTGGGACAGGGGAATATGGCTACACCTTC; cdr3_aa: CASSFGTGEYGYTF
d_call: TRBD2; clone_size: NA; v_call: TRBV28; j_call: TRBJ2-1; cdr3_nt: TGTGCCAGCAGTTCCCTGACTAGCGGCCAAGGGTATGAGCAGTTCTTC; cdr3_aa: CASSSLTSGQGYEQFF
d_call: NA; clone_size: once; v_call: TRBV11-2; j_call: TRBJ2-3; cdr3_nt: TGTGCCAGCAGCTTCGAAGATACGCAGTATTTT; cdr3_aa: CASSFEDTQYF
d_call: TRBD1; clone_size: NA; v_call: TRBV9; j_call: TRBJ1-2; cdr3_nt: TGTGCCAGCAGCGAGGGGGACAGCTCCCATGGCTACACCTTC; cdr3_aa: CASSEGDSSHGYTF
d_call: NA; clone_size: NA; v_call: TRBV5-1; j_call: TRBJ2-3; cdr3_nt: TGCGCCAGCAGCCTCACCACAGATACGCAGTATTTT; cdr3_aa: CASSLTTDTQYF
d_call: TRBD1; clone_size: NA; v_call: TRBV5-1; j_call: TRBJ1-1; cdr3_nt: TGCGCCAGCAGCTTTACAGGGGACACTGAAGCTTTCTTT; cdr3_aa: CASSFTGDTEAFF